This TCR beta chain is drawn from a study of cytomegalovirus exposure and HLA in healthy donors. PCR amplification relied on 60 Vbeta primers (plus 13 Jbeta primers). Libraries were prepared by immunoSEQ multiplex PCR; TCRdb keeps only in-frame clonotypes and omits some of them. This sample lists more than 85,000 clones; its ten largest clones have just over 5.5%. The germline V and J ends were trimmed by 6 bases and 5 bases, with 10 bases remaining between them. Per germline, CDR1 MNHEY and CDR2 SMNVEV (reference sequence). The CDR3 runs to 13 residues. The clonotype comes from a girl under 18 in good health and CMV-seropositive. The V gene is TRBV27, the J gene TRBJ2-2, with D unclear. The sequencing sample was made of PBMCs. The CDR3 spells CASSVRWTGELFF. The CDR3 DNA sequence: TGTGCCAGCAGCGTCAGATGGACCGGGGAGCTGTTTTTT.